Sequencing of this TCR beta chain was carried out in a study of cytomegalovirus exposure and HLA in healthy donors. General study results and limits: Most TCR sequences were seen very rarely across donors, but some public TCRs occurred in many. Specificity for CMV antigens was confirmed in vitro for a few of the CMV-associated chains.

With regard to this clone: The target antigen is unknown.

Germline CDR1 and CDR2: LNHDA and SQIVND (reference sequence). The CDR3 runs to 15 residues. The ends were cut back, 7 bases at V and 0 bases at J, with 10 bases in the middle. This table comes from immunoSEQ multiplex PCR, and its TCRdb copy is limited to in-frame clones, with some not included. The sample lists more than 95,000 clones; about nine tenths were seen once. The receptor was derived from a man aged 18-30 years in good health and CMV-seronegative. The sequenced sample was PBMCs. The rearrangement links TRBV19 to TRBJ2-6; D is ambiguous. In DNA, the CDR3 is TGTGCCAGTAAATTCGTCTCCTCTGGGGCCAACGTCCTGACTTTC. It encodes CASKFVSSGANVLTF. Drawing the rest from reference TRBV19 and TRBJ2-6, the complete variable domain is DGGITQSPKYLFRKEGQNVTLSCEQNLNHDAMYWYRQDPGQGLRLIYYSQIVNDFQKGDIAEGYSVSREKKESFPLTVTSAQKNPTAFYLCASKFVSSGANVLTFGAGSRLTVL.